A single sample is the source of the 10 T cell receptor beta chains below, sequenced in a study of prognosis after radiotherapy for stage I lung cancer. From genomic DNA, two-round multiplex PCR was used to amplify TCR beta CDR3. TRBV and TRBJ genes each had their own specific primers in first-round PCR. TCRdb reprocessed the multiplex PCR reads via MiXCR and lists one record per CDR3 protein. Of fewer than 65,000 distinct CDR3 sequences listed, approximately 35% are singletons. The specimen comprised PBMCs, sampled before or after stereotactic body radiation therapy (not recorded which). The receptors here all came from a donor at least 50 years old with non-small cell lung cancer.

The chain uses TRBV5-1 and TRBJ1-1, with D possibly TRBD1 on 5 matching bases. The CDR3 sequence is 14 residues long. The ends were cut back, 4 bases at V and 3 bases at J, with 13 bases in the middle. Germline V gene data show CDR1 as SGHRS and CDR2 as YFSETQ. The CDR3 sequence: CASSPGWSDTEAFF. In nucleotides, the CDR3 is TGCGCCAGCAGCCCAGGGTGGTCGGACACTGAAGCTTTCTTT. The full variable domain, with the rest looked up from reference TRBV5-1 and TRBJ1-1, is KAGVTQTPRYLIKTRGQQVTLSCSPISGHRSVSWYQQTPGQGLQFLFEYFSETQRNKGNFPGRFSGRQFSNSRSEMNVSTLELGDSALYLCASSPGWSDTEAFFGQGTRLTVV.

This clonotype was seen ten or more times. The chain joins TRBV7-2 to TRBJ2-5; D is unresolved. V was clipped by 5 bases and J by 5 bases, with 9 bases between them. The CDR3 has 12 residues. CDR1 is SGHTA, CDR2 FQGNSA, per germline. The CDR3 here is CASSPSRETQYF. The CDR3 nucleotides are TGTGCCAGCAGCCCTTCCAGGGAGACCCAGTACTTC.

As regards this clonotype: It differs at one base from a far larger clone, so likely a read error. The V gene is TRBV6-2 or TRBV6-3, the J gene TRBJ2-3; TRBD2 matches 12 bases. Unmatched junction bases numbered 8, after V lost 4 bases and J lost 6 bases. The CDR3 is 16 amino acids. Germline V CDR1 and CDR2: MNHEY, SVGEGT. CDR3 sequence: CASSSLTSGSGDTQYF. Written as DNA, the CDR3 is TGTGCCAGCAGTTCCTTGACTAGCGGGAGCGGCGATACGCAGTATTTT.

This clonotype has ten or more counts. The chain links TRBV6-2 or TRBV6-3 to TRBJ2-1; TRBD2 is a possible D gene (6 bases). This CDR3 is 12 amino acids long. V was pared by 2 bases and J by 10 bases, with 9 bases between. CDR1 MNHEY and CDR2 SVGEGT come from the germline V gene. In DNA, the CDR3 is TGTGCCAGCAGTTACCCCCGGGGGGAGCAGTTCTTC. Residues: CASSYPRGEQFF.

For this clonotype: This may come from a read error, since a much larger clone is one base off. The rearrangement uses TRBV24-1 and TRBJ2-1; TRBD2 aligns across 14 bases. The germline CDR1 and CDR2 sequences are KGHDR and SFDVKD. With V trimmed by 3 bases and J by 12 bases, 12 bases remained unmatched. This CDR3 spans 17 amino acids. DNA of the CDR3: TGTGCCACCAGTGATCCGAGGACTAGCGGGAGGATCTATTGGCAGTTCTTC. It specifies CATSDPRTSGRIYWQFF.

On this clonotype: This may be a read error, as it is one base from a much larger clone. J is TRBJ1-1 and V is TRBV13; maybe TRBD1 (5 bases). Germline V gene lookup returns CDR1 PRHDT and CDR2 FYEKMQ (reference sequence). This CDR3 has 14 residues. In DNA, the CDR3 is TGTGGCAGCAGCTTCCAGGGCAGGAACACTGAAGCTTTCTTT. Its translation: CGSSFQGRNTEAFF.

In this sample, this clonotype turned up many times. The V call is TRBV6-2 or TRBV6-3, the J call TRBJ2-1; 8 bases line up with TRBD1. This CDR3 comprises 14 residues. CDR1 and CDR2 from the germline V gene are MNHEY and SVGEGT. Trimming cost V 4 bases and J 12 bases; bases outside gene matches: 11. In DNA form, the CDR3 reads TGTGCCAGCAGTTTAGGACAGGGATTGGACATGCAGTTCTTC. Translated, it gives CASSLGQGLDMQFF.

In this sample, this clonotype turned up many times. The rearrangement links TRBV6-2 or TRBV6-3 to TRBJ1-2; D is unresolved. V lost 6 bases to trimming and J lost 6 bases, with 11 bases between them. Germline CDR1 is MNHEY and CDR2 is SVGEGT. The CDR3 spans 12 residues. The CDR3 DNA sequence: TGTGCCAGCAGGCGAGACCTACATGGCTACACCTTC. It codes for CASRRDLHGYTF.

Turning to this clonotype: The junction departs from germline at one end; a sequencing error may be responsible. This CDR3 reads CASSPPLQGMAEALF. CDR3 in DNA: TGTGCCAGCAGTCCGCCCCTACAGGGGATGGCTGAAGCTTTATTT. The chain has TRBV28 and TRBJ1-1, with TRBD1 matching over 7 bases. This CDR3 is built from 15 residues. The V gene's germline CDR1 is MDHEN and CDR2 SYDVKM.

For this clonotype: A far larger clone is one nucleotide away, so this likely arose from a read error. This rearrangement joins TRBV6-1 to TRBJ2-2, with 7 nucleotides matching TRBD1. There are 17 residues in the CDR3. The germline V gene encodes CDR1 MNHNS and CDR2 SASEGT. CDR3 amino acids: CASSYPPGTANNGELFF. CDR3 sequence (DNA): TGTGCCAGCAGTTACCCTCCCGGGACAGCCAACAACGGGGAGCTGTTTTTT.